These 30 T cell receptor beta chains originate from one sample sequenced in a study of T-cell memory formation after mild COVID-19. One entry per CDR3 protein, called by TCRdb with MiXCR from the 5' RACE reads. This sample yields about 450,000 distinct CDR3 sequences, of which 23% are seen a single time; approximately 14% belongs to the top ten. Specimen: PBMCs or a T cell subset sorted from them (not recorded which). The receptors were sampled from an adult woman who had mild COVID-19 (a few samples of this study predate the infection). Cell type and time point are not known.

The chain has TRBV7-2 and TRBJ1-2; maybe TRBD1 (5 bases). This CDR3 is 15 amino acids long. The germline V gene encodes CDR1 SGHTA and CDR2 FQGNSA. Trimming took off 3 bases at V and 4 bases at J, with 15 bases between the two ends. This chain's CDR3 is CASSFRLQGIYGYTF. The CDR3 region has the DNA TGTGCCAGCAGCTTTAGACTCCAGGGTATCTATGGCTACACCTTC.

The chain is built from TRBV7-6 and TRBJ2-3, with D possibly being TRBD2 (7 bases). The ends were cut back, 4 bases at V and 3 bases at J, with 17 bases in the middle. The CDR3 sequence is 16 residues long. Germline lookup yields CDR1 SGHVS and CDR2 FNYEAQ. The CDR3 region has the DNA TGTGCCAGCAGCTCCCCGGGGGGCACCACGACAGATACGCAGTATTTT. Translated: CASSSPGGTTTDTQYF.

The chain combines TRBV7-9 with TRBJ2-7; 11 bases map to TRBD2. V shed 7 bases, J shed 5 bases, and the junction held 13 bases outside the gene matches. Germline V lookup: CDR1 SEHNR, CDR2 FQNEAQ (reference sequence). This CDR3 has 16 residues. The CDR3 nucleotides are TGTGCCAGCACCCCCCCCGAACTAGCGGGAGAAAACGAGCAGTACTTC. As protein: CASTPPELAGENEQYF.

The V gene is TRBV11-2, the J gene TRBJ2-5, with 7 bases identical to TRBD1. Germline CDR1 is SGHAT and CDR2 is FQNNGV. The trim removed 4 bases at V and 4 bases at J, leaving 3 bases unmatched. The CDR3 consists of 13 residues. CDR3: CASSSTGSETQYF. The CDR3 DNA sequence: TGTGCCAGCAGCTCGACAGGGTCAGAGACCCAGTACTTC.

This chain links TRBV5-6 with TRBJ2-5; a possible D gene is TRBD2 (5 bases). The CDR3 consists of 15 residues. The V gene lost 2 bases and the J gene lost 3 bases, with 14 bases spanning the gap. Germline V gives CDR1 SGHDT, CDR2 YYEEEE. The CDR3 nucleotides read TGTGCCAGCAGCTTTAGCGTTAGGGTCGAAGAGACCCAGTACTTC. It codes for CASSFSVRVEETQYF. Filled out from reference TRBV5-6 and TRBJ2-5, the complete variable domain reads DAGVTQSPTHLIKTRGQQVTLRCSPKSGHDTVSWYQQALGQGPQFIFQYYEEEERQRGNFPDRFSGHQFPNYSSELNVNALLLGDSALYLCASSFSVRVEETQYFGPGTRLLVL.

This clonotype was observed a few times. J is TRBJ1-2 and V is TRBV6-6; weak D call: TRBD1 (5 bases). CDR1 is MNHNY, CDR2 SVGAGI, per germline (reference sequence). The CDR3 has 12 residues. Trimming shortened V by 2 bases and J by 8 bases, and 9 bases separated the two germline ends. The CDR3 nucleotides are TGTGCCAGCAGTTACAGGGACCAAGGCTACACCTTC. It yields the protein CASSYRDQGYTF.

V usage is TRBV5-1 and J usage is TRBJ2-4; 8 bases match TRBD1. Germline V lookup: CDR1 SGHRS, CDR2 YFSETQ. Trimming removed 4 bases from V and 9 bases from J; junction bases left unmatched: 12. CDR3 length equals 15 residues. DNA for the CDR3: TGCGCCAGCAGCCGAACAGGGGGTACAGGTGGCATTCAGTACTTC. Its protein is CASSRTGGTGGIQYF.

The rearrangement links TRBV3-1 to TRBJ1-2; D not certain. The V end lost 0 bases, the J end lost 4 bases, and 9 bases lay between the germline ends. Germline CDR1 LGHDT, CDR2 YNNKEL (reference sequence). The CDR3 loop spans 14 amino acids. CDR3 residues: CASSQDGRSYGYTF. The CDR3 DNA reads as TGTGCCAGCAGCCAAGATGGCAGGTCCTATGGCTACACCTTC.

This rearrangement joins TRBV12-3 or TRBV12-4 to TRBJ1-1; 8 bases line up with TRBD1. J gave up 2 bases and V 5 bases, and 7 bases lay outside the gene matches. The CDR3 contains 15 residues. The CDR3: CASSRNGQGNTEAFF. Written as DNA, the CDR3 is TGTGCCAGCAGTCGTAACGGACAGGGAAACACTGAAGCTTTCTTT.

The chain links TRBV4-1 to TRBJ2-1; D might be TRBD1 (6 bases). Between the trimmed V and J ends, which lost 3 bases and 6 bases, there was a span of 15 bases. The CDR3 runs 15 residues. Germline V gene data show CDR1 as MGHRA and CDR2 as YSYEKL. DNA of the CDR3: TGCGCCAGCAGCCACCCTGGAAGAGGGGGCAATGAGCAGTTCTTC. It encodes CASSHPGRGGNEQFF.

This clonotype showed up just a few times. The chain couples TRBV19 to TRBJ2-1; 9 bases fit TRBD1. Germline values: CDR1 LNHDA, CDR2 SQIVND (reference sequence). The J segment lost 5 bases and the V segment lost 6 bases, leaving 11 bases of the junction unmatched. The CDR3 is 16 amino acids. The CDR3: CASSNLPGQGHNEQFF. CDR3 DNA: TGTGCCAGTAGCAACCTCCCGGGACAGGGTCACAATGAGCAGTTCTTC.

The rearrangement joins TRBV14 to TRBJ2-5; D not certain. The germline gives CDR1 SGHDN, CDR2 FVKESK. This CDR3 has 15 residues. Between the trimmed V and J ends, which lost 4 bases and 1 base, there was a span of 13 bases. The CDR3 sequence: CASSRNFHTQETQYF. CDR3 sequence (DNA): TGTGCCAGCAGCCGGAACTTTCATACCCAAGAGACCCAGTACTTC. Looking up the rest from reference TRBV14 and TRBJ2-5 gives the full variable domain: EAGVTQFPSHSVIEKGQTVTLRCDPISGHDNLYWYRRVMGKEIKFLLHFVKESKQDESGMPNNRFLAERTGGTYSTLKVQPAELEDSGVYFCASSRNFHTQETQYFGPGTRLLVL.

The table lists this clonotype with a few counts. V usage is TRBV18 and J usage is TRBJ1-5; D is perhaps TRBD1 (6 bases). The CDR3 is made up of 15 amino acids. The V end lost 2 bases, the J end lost 4 bases, and 12 bases lay between the germline ends. Germline CDR1 KGHSH, CDR2 LQKENI. CDR3 sequence: CASSPKAGANQPQHF. CDR3 coding DNA: TGTGCCAGCTCACCAAAGGCAGGGGCGAATCAGCCCCAGCATTTT.

This clonotype appeared a few times. DNA for the CDR3: TGCGCCAGCAGCCAAGATCCCCCGGACGGGACCTATGGCTACACCTTC. Its translation is CASSQDPPDGTYGYTF. This chain joins TRBV4-3 and TRBJ1-2; D perhaps matches TRBD1 (5 bases). V dropped 0 bases and J dropped 4 bases, with 15 bases sitting between them. Germline assignment: CDR1 LGHNA and CDR2 YSLEER. This CDR3 is 16 amino acids long.

The chain has TRBV21-1 and TRBJ2-7; the D call TRBD1 from the table was never checked on the DNA. TRBV21-1 is classified as a pseudogene. The CDR3 covers 14 residues. DNA for the CDR3: TGTGCCAGCAACGGGACAGGGGTAACGTACGAGCAGTACTTC. It encodes CASNGTGVTYEQYF.

The V gene is TRBV5-5, the J gene TRBJ2-3, with 11 bases aligning to TRBD2. Trimming removed 4 bases from V and 5 bases from J; junction bases left unmatched: 9. Germline CDR1 and CDR2: SGHKS and YYEKEE (reference sequence). The CDR3 consists of 16 residues. The CDR3: CASSMISGRVVDTQYF. CDR3 DNA sequence: TGTGCCAGCAGCATGATTAGCGGGAGGGTAGTAGATACGCAGTATTTT.

The chain is built from TRBV7-2 and TRBJ2-2, with D possibly called TRBD1 or TRBD2 (6 bases each). The CDR3 loop spans 15 amino acids. The germline V and J ends were trimmed by 1 base and 4 bases, with 10 bases remaining between them. The germline gives CDR1 SGHTA, CDR2 FQGNSA. The CDR3 spells CASSLVGGGTGELFF. CDR3 nucleotides: TGTGCCAGCAGCTTAGTTGGAGGGGGCACCGGGGAGCTGTTTTTT. The full variable domain, completed using reference TRBV7-2 and TRBJ2-2, is GAGVSQSPSNKVTEKGKDVELRCDPISGHTALYWYRQSLGQGLEFLIYFQGNSAPDKSGLPSDRFSAERTGGSVSTLTIQRTQQEDSAVYLCASSLVGGGTGELFFGEGSRLTVL.

V and J are TRBV7-9 and TRBJ2-7; D gene uncertain. The CDR3 is 14 amino acids. Deletions cut 7 bases from V and 9 bases from J, with 22 bases between. Germline CDR1 SEHNR, CDR2 FQNEAQ (reference sequence). The CDR3 DNA follows: TGTGCCAGCACCCCGTCCCGGCCGGGCAGTTGGCAGTACTTC. The encoded protein is CASTPSRPGSWQYF.

The chain carries TRBV6-5 and TRBJ2-7, with 9 bases aligning to TRBD1. The CDR3 spans 17 residues. V trimming: 0 bases; J trimming: 2 bases; junction bases outside the gene matches: 8. The germline gives CDR1 MNHEY, CDR2 SVGAGI. CDR3 nucleotides: TGTGCCAGCAGTTACTCATCGTGGGGACAGGGTACCTACGAGCAGTACTTC. Its protein product is CASSYSSWGQGTYEQYF.

In this sample, this clonotype turned up a few times. V is TRBV7-9 and J is TRBJ1-1, with D unresolved. Germline lookup yields CDR1 SEHNR and CDR2 FQNEAQ (reference sequence). This CDR3 is built from 11 residues. Trimming shortened V by 4 bases and J by 6 bases, and 6 bases separated the two germline ends. This CDR3 reads CASSSSPEAFF. The DNA of the CDR3 is TGTGCCAGCAGCTCCAGTCCTGAAGCTTTCTTT.

The rearrangement links TRBV18 to TRBJ2-7; D not certain. This CDR3 spans 12 amino acids. Deletions cut 3 bases from V and 5 bases from J, with 8 bases between. Per the germline V gene, CDR1 is KGHSH and CDR2 is LQKENI. The chain's CDR3 is CASSPAAHEQYF. CDR3 bases: TGTGCCAGCTCACCCGCGGCCCACGAGCAGTACTTC.

V is TRBV25-1 and J is TRBJ1-1; unclear D gene. Trimming removed 4 bases at V and 6 bases at J, with 18 bases between. In germline, CDR1 is MGHDK, CDR2 SYGVNS. The length of the CDR3 is 15 residues. The chain's CDR3 is CASSAAREGSAEAFF. Here the CDR3 DNA reads TGTGCCAGCAGTGCTGCCCGAGAGGGTAGCGCTGAAGCTTTCTTT.

DNA of the CDR3: TGCAGCGTAATAACAGGGGGTAGTTTGAACACTGAAGCTTTCTTT. Protein product: CSVITGGSLNTEAFF. The V and J genes are TRBV29-1 and TRBJ1-1; TRBD1 agrees at 8 bases. Per germline, CDR1 SQVTM and CDR2 ANQGSEA. The length of the CDR3 is 15 residues. J was trimmed by 0 bases and V by 6 bases; bases with no gene match: 9. The complete variable domain, with remaining parts taken from reference TRBV29-1 and TRBJ1-1, reads SAVISQKPSRDICQRGTSLTIQCQVDSQVTMMFWYRQQPGQSLTLIATANQGSEATYESGFVIDKFPISRPNLTFSTLTVSNMSPEDSSIYLCSVITGGSLNTEAFFGQGTRLTVV.

This clonotype was detected a few times. The rearrangement uses TRBV9 and TRBJ1-1; 12 nucleotides agree with TRBD1. This CDR3 region has 15 residues. V trimming: 0 bases; J trimming: 4 bases; junction bases outside the gene matches: 1. CDR1 is SGDLS, CDR2 YYNGEE, per germline. This chain's CDR3 is CASSVGDRGRTEAFF. CDR3 coding DNA: TGTGCCAGCAGCGTAGGGGACAGGGGGCGCACTGAAGCTTTCTTT.

In this sample, this clonotype turned up once. This chain connects TRBV18 to TRBJ1-2, with no clear D. V shed 0 bases and J shed 8 bases, with 13 bases lying between them. Germline V lookup: CDR1 KGHSH, CDR2 LQKENI. This CDR3 has 14 amino acids. CDR3 nucleotide sequence: TGTGCCAGCTCACCACCGGCGAGGGCAAGAGGCTACACCTTC. This codes for CASSPPARARGYTF.

The chain carries TRBV7-3 and TRBJ2-6; D not resolved. Trimming shortened V by 1 base and J by 2 bases, and 6 bases separated the two germline ends. The CDR3 is 15 residues long. Germline V gene sequence: CDR1 SGHTA, CDR2 FQGTGA. The chain's CDR3 is CASSLMGTGANVLTF. CDR3 in DNA: TGTGCCAGCAGCTTAATGGGGACTGGGGCCAACGTCCTGACTTTC.

The gene calls are TRBV9 and TRBJ2-1; D may be TRBD2 (6 bases). In germline, CDR1 is SGDLS, CDR2 YYNGEE. The CDR3 has 15 residues. V lost 3 bases, J lost 0 bases, and 10 bases lay in between. CDR3: CASSGSGISYNEQFF. The CDR3 region has the DNA TGTGCCAGCAGCGGTAGCGGAATCTCCTACAATGAGCAGTTCTTC.

This clonotype occurred a few times. V usage is TRBV20-1 and J usage is TRBJ2-5; a possible D gene is TRBD1 (6 bases). The germline V gene has CDR1 DFQATT and CDR2 SNEGSKA (reference sequence). The CDR3 consists of 14 residues. V was trimmed by 2 bases and J by 1 base, leaving 11 bases between them. The CDR3 DNA follows: TGCAGTGCTAGACGGGCAGGGGTCCAAGAGACCCAGTACTTC. It translates to CSARRAGVQETQYF.

The V call is TRBV29-1, the J call TRBJ2-2; D possibly corresponds to TRBD1 (5 bases). With 4 bases removed from V and 3 bases from J, the gap between germline ends came to 9 bases. Germline V gene data show CDR1 as SQVTM and CDR2 as ANQGSEA. This CDR3 has 13 residues. The CDR3 nucleotides read TGCAGCGTTGTCCAGGGTTACACCGGGGAGCTGTTTTTT. It codes for CSVVQGYTGELFF.

This clonotype was observed a single time. The V and J genes are TRBV12-5 and TRBJ1-1, with D maybe TRBD1 (6 bases). The germline V and J ends were trimmed by 0 bases and 2 bases, with 10 bases remaining between them. Germline CDR1 LGHNT, CDR2 FRNRAP. This CDR3 is 15 amino acids long. The CDR3 nucleotides read TGTGCTAGTGGTTTGGTACAGGGAGGAAACACTGAAGCTTTCTTT. Translating gives CASGLVQGGNTEAFF. Combining the CDR3 with reference TRBV12-5 and TRBJ1-1 gives the whole variable domain DARVTQTPRHKVTEMGQEVTMRCQPILGHNTVFWYRQTMMQGLELLAYFRNRAPLDDSGMPKDRFSAEMPDATLATLKIQPSEPRDSAVYFCASGLVQGGNTEAFFGQGTRLTVV.